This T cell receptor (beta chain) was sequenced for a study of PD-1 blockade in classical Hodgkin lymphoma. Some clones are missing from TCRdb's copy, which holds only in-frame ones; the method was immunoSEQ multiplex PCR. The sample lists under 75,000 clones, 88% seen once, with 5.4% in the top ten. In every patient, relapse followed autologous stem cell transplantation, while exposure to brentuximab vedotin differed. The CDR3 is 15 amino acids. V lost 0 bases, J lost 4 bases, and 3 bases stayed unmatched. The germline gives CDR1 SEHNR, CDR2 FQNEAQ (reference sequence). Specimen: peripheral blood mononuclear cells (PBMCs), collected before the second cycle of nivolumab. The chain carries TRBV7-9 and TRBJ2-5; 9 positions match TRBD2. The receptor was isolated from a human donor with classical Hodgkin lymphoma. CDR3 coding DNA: TGTGCCAGCAGCTTAGCAGGTAGCGGGGGAGAGACCCAGTACTTC. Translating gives CASSLAGSGGETQYF.